A selection of T cell receptor beta chains follows, all from one sample in a study of blood T cell repertoires in COVID-19. TCRdb's copy holds only in-frame clones and misses some; the assay was immunoSEQ multiplex PCR. The sample contains approximately 300,000 clones, about 83% of which appear only once. Sequenced material: peripheral blood. Receptors were obtained from a woman in her fifties or sixties with acute or convalescent COVID-19. CDR3s include the opening cysteine and the closing phenylalanine or tryptophan. D genes are given only for firm matches. Rows may omit the clone size; those that give it use once, few, many or a size class.

j_gene	d_gene	v_gene	len	abundance	CDR3aa	CDR3nt
TRBJ1-5	TRBD1	TRBV4-2	14	NA	CASSPLGDSAPQHF	TGTGCCAGCAGCCCACTCGGGGACAGCGCACCCCAGCATTTT
TRBJ1-1	NA	TRBV6-5	11	NA	CASSYGEEAFF	TGTGCCAGCAGTTACGGGGAGGAAGCTTTCTTT
TRBJ2-7	TRBD2	TRBV2	14	NA	CASIQGGSSYEQYF	TGTGCCAGCATTCAGGGCGGGAGCTCCTACGAGCAGTACTTC
TRBJ2-4	TRBD1	TRBV4-3	15	NA	CASSHSGQGENIQYF	TGCGCCAGCAGCCATTCAGGACAGGGGGAAAACATTCAGTACTTC
TRBJ1-5	NA	TRBV6-5	15	NA	CASRVSELGNQPQHF	TGTGCCAGCAGGGTATCCGAGTTAGGCAATCAGCCCCAGCATTTT
TRBJ2-5	TRBD1	TRBV24-1	16	few	CATSDWGTGRGETQYF	TGTGCCACCAGTGATTGGGGGACAGGGCGGGGAGAGACCCAGTACTTC
TRBJ1-2	TRBD1	TRBV11-1	13	NA	CASSSDRESGYTF	TGTGCCAGCAGCTCCGACAGGGAGAGCGGCTACACCTTC
TRBJ1-2	TRBD1	TRBV16	15	once	CASSQGQELYYGYTF	TGTGCCAGCAGCCAGGGACAGGAACTTTACTATGGCTACACCTTC
TRBJ2-7	TRBD2	TRBV28	16	few	CASSSGLAGATYEQYF	TGTGCCAGCAGTTCCGGACTAGCGGGAGCCACGTACGAGCAGTACTTC
TRBJ2-1	NA	TRBV29-1	11	NA	CSVATGLLLFF	TGCAGCGTAGCGACGGGACTCCTCCTTTTCTTC
TRBJ2-1	NA	TRBV5-1	18	NA	CASSLGRLRGLSYNEQFF	TGCGCCAGCAGCTTGGGCCGTTTGCGGGGGCTGTCCTACAATGAGCAGTTCTTC
TRBJ1-5	NA	TRBV27	17	NA	CASSRFFGGTSNQPQHF	TGTGCCAGCAGTCGTTTTTTCGGTGGTACGAGCAATCAGCCCCAGCATTTT
TRBJ1-4	NA	TRBV7-2	14	NA	CASSSTGLNEKLFF	TGTGCCAGCAGCTCGACAGGTCTTAATGAAAAACTGTTTTTT
TRBJ2-7	NA	TRBV10-3	15	NA	CAISEISLGAYEQYF	TGTGCCATCAGTGAGATTTCACTGGGAGCCTACGAGCAGTACTTC
TRBJ2-2	TRBD1	TRBV18	16	NA	CASSTTGGTNTGELFF	TGTGCCAGCTCTACGACAGGGGGCACAAACACCGGGGAGCTGTTTTTT
TRBJ2-7	TRBD1	TRBV5-8	13	NA	CASSLDRGNEQYF	TGTGCCAGCAGCTTGGACAGGGGTAACGAGCAGTACTTC
TRBJ1-5	NA	TRBV16	15	once	CASSQEQGRNQPQHF	TGTGCCAGCAGCCAAGAGCAGGGTCGCAATCAGCCCCAGCATTTT
TRBJ1-2	TRBD1	TRBV7-9	15	NA	CASSYTPTGENGYTF	TGTGCCAGCAGCTATACCCCGACAGGGGAAAATGGCTACACCTTC